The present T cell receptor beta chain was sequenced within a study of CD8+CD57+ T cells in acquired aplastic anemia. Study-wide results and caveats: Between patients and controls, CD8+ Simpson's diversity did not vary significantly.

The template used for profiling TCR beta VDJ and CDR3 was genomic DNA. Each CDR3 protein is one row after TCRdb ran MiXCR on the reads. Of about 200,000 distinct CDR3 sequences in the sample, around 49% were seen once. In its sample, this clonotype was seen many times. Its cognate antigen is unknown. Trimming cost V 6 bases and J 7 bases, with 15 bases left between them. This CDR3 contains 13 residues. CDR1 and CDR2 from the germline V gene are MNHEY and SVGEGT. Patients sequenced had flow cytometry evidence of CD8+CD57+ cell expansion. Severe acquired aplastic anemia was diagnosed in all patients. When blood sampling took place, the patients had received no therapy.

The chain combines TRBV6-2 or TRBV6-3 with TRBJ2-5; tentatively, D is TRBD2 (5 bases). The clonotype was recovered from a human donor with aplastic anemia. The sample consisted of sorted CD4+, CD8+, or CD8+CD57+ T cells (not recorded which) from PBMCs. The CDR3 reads CASRTTSGLTQYF. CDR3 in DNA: TGTGCCAGCAGGACTACCAGTGGGTTGACCCAGTACTTC.